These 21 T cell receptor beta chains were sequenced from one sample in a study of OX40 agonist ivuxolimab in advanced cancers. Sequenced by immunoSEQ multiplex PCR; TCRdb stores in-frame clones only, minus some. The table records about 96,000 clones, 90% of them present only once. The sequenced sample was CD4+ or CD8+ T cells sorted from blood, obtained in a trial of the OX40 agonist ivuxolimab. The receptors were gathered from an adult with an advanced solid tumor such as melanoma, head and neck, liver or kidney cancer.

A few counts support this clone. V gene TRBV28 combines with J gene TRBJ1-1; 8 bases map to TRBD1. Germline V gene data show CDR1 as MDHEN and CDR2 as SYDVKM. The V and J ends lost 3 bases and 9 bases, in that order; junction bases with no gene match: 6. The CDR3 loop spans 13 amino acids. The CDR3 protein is CASSLDRVGKAFF. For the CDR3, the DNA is TGTGCCAGCAGTTTGGACAGGGTGGGGAAAGCTTTCTTT.

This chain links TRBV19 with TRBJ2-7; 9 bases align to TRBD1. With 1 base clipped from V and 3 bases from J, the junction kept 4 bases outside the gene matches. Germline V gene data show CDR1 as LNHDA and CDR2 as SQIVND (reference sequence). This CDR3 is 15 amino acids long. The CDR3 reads CASSIVQDRGYEQYF. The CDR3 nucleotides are TGTGCCAGTAGTATAGTCCAGGACAGGGGCTACGAGCAGTACTTC.

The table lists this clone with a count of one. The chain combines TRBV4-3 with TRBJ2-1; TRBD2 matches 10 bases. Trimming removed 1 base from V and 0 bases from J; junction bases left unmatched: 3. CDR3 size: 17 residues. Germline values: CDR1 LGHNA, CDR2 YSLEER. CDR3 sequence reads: CASSQVAGGSSYNEQFF. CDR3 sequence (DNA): TGCGCCAGCAGCCAAGTAGCGGGAGGCAGCTCCTACAATGAGCAGTTCTTC.

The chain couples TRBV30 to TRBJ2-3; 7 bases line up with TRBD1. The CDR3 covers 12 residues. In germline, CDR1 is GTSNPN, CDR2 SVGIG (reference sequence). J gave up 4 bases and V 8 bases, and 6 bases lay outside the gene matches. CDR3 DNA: TGTGCCCGGGACAGTCCCCCAGATACGCAGTATTTT. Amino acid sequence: CARDSPPDTQYF.

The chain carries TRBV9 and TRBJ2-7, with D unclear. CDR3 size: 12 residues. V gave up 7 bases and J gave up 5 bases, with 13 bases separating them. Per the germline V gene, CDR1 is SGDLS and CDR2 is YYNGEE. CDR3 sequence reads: CASGRRSDEQYF. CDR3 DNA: TGTGCCAGCGGCAGACGTTCTGACGAGCAGTACTTC.

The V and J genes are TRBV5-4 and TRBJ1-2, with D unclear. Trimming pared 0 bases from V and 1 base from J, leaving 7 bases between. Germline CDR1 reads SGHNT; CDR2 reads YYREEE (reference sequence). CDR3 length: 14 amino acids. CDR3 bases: TGTGCCAGCAGCTTGGTTTTGGATAACTATGGCTACACCTTC. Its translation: CASSLVLDNYGYTF.

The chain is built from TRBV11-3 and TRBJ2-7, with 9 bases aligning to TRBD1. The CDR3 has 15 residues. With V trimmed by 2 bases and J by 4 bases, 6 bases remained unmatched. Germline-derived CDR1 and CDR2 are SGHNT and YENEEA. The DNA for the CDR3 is TGTGCCAGCAGCTTACGGGGGACAGGGATTTACGAGCAGTACTTC. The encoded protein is CASSLRGTGIYEQYF.

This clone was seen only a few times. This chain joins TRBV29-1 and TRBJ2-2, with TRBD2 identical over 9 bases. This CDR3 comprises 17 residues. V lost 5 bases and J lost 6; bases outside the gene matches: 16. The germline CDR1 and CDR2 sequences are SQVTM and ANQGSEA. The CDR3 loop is CSVRPSSGGSGAGELFF. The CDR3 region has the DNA TGCAGCGTTCGACCGAGTAGCGGGGGAAGTGGGGCCGGGGAGCTGTTTTTT.

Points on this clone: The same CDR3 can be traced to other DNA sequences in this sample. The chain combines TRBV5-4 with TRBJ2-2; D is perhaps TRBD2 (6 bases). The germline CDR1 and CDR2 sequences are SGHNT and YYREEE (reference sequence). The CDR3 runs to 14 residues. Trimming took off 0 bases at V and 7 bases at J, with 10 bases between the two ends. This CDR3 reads CASSLAGAVGELFF. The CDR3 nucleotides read TGTGCCAGCAGCTTGGCGGGAGCGGTCGGGGAGCTGTTTTTT.

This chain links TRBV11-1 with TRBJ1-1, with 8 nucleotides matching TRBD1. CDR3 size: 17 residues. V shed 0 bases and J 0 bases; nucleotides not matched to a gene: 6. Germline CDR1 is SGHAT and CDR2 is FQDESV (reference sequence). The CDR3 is CASSLADRVRMNTEAFF. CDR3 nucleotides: TGTGCCAGCAGCTTAGCGGACAGGGTTCGAATGAACACTGAAGCTTTCTTT.

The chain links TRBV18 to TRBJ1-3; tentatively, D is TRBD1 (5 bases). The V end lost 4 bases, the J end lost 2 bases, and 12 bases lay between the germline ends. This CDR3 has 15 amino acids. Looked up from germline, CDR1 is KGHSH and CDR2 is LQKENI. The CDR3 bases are TGTGCCAGCTCACTGGGGGTCTCGCCTGGAAACACCATATATTTT. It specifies CASSLGVSPGNTIYF. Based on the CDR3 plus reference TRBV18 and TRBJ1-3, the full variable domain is NAGVMQNPRHLVRRRGQEARLRCSPMKGHSHVYWYRQLPEEGLKFMVYLQKENIIDESGMPKERFSAEFPKEGPSILRIQQVVRGDSAAYFCASSLGVSPGNTIYFGEGSWLTVV.

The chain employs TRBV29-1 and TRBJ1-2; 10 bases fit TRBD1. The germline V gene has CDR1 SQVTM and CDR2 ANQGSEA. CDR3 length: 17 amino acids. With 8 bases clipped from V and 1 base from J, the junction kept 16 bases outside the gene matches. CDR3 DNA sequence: TGCAGCCCCCCTCCCCCGCCGGGACAGGGGATTAACTATGGCTACACCTTC. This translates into CSPPPPPGQGINYGYTF.

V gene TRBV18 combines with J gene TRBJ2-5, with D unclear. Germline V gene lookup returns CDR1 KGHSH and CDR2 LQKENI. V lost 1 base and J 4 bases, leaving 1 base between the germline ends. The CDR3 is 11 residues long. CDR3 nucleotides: TGTGCCAGCTCACCACGAGAGACCCAGTACTTC. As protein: CASSPRETQYF.

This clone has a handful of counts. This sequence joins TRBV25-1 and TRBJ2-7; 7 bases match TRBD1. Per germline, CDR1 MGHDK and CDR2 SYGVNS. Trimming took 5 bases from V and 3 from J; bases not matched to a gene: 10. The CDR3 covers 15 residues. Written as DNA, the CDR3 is TGTGCCAGCAGTCCCTTCAACAGGGGCAGCTACGAGCAGTACTTC. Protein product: CASSPFNRGSYEQYF.

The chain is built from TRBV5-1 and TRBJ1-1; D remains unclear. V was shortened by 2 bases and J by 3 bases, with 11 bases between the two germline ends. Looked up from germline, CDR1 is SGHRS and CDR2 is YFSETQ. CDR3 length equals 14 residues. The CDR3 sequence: CASSFAGSDTEAFF. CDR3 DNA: TGCGCCAGCAGCTTTGCGGGGTCGGACACTGAAGCTTTCTTT. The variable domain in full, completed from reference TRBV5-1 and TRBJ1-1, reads KAGVTQTPRYLIKTRGQQVTLSCSPISGHRSVSWYQQTPGQGLQFLFEYFSETQRNKGNFPGRFSGRQFSNSRSEMNVSTLELGDSALYLCASSFAGSDTEAFFGQGTRLTVV.

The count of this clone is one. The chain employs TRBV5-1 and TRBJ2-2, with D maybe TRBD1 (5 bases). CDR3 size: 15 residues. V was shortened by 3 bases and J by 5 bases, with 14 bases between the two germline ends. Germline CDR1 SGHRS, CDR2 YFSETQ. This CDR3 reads CASSSPWGATGELFF. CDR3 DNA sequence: TGCGCCAGCAGCTCACCGTGGGGCGCGACCGGGGAGCTGTTTTTT. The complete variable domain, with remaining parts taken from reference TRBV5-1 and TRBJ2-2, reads KAGVTQTPRYLIKTRGQQVTLSCSPISGHRSVSWYQQTPGQGLQFLFEYFSETQRNKGNFPGRFSGRQFSNSRSEMNVSTLELGDSALYLCASSSPWGATGELFFGEGSRLTVL.

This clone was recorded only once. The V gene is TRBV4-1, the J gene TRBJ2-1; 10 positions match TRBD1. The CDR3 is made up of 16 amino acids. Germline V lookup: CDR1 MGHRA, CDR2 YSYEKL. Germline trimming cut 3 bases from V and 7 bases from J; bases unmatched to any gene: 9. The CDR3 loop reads CASSQPGDRGWNEQFF. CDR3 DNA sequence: TGCGCCAGCAGCCAGCCCGGGGACAGGGGCTGGAATGAGCAGTTCTTC.

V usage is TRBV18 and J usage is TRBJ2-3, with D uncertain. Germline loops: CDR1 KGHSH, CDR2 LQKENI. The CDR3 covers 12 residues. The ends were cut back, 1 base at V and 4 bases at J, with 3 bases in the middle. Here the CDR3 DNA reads TGTGCCAGCTCACCACGCGCAGATACGCAGTATTTT. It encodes CASSPRADTQYF.

The CDR3 loop is CASSPRRLAGNHNEQFF. The CDR3 nucleotides are TGTGCCAGCAGCCCCCGGCGACTAGCGGGAAATCACAATGAGCAGTTCTTC. The rearrangement uses TRBV11-2 and TRBJ2-1; 11 positions agree with TRBD2. CDR1 and CDR2 from the germline V gene are SGHAT and FQNNGV. V gave up 5 bases and J gave up 5 bases; unmatched junction bases: 11. This CDR3 has 17 residues.

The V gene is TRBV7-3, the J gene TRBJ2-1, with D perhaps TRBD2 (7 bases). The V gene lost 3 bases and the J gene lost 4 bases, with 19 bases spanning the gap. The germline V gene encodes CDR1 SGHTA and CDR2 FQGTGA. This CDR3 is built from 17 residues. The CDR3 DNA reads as TGTGCCAGCAGCTTGGAGATCCGAGCGGGACAATACAATGAGCAGTTCTTC. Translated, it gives CASSLEIRAGQYNEQFF.

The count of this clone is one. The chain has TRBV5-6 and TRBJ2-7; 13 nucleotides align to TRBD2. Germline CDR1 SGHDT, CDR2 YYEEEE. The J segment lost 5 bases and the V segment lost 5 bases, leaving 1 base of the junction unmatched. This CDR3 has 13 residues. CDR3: CASRGLAGNEQYF. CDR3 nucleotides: TGTGCCAGCAGGGGACTAGCGGGAAACGAGCAGTACTTC.